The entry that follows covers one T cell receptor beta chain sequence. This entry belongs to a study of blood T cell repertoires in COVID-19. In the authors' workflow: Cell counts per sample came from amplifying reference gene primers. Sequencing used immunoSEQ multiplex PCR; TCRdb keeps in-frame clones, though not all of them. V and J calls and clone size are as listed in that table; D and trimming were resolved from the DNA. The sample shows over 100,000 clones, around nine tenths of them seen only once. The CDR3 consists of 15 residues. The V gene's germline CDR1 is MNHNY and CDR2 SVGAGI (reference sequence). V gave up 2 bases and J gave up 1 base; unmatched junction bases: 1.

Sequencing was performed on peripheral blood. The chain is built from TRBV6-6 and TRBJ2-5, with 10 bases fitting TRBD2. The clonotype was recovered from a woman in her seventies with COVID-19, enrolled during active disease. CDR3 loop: CASSYERGGQETQYF. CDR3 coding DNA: TGTGCCAGCAGTTACGAGCGGGGGGGCCAAGAGACCCAGTACTTC.